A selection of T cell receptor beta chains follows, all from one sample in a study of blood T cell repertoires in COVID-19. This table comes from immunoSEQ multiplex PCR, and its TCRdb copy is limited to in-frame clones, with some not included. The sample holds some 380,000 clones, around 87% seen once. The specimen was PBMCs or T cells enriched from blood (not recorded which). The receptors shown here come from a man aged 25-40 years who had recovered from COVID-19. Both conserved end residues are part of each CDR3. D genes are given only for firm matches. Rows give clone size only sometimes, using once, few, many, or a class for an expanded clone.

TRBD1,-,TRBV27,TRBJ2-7,TGTGCCAGCAGTCATCGACAGGGGGTTTACGAGCAGTACTTC,CASSHRQGVYEQYF
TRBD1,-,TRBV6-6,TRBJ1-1,TGTGCCAGCAGTCTACCCCTCGGACAGGGGGCCTCTGAAGCTTTCTTT,CASSLPLGQGASEAFF
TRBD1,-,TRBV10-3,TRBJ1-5,TGTGCCATCAGTGAAACCGGGACAGGGGTCCTACTTAGTAGCAATCAGCCCCAGCATTTT,CAISETGTGVLLSSNQPQHF
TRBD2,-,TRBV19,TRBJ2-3,TGTGCCAGTAGTTCCCTAGCGGGGGGGATTAGCACAGATACGCAGTATTTT,CASSSLAGGISTDTQYF
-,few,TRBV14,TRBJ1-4,TGTGCCAGCAGCTTCTTTCGCGGGGGGGGTGAAAAACTGTTTTTT,CASSFFRGGGEKLFF
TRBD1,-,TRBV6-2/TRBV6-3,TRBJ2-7,TGTGCCAGCAGTTATTGGGCAGGGGGCGACGAGCAGTACTTC,CASSYWAGGDEQYF
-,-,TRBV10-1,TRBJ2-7,TGCGCCAGCAGTGATACAGGGATGCGCGAGCAGTACTTC,CASSDTGMREQYF
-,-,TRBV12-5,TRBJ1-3,TGTGCTAGTGGCCCAACAGGGTCTGGAAACACCATATATTTT,CASGPTGSGNTIYF
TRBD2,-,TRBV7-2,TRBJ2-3,TGTGCCAGCAGCCGTATAGCGGGGGTTGTGTTGGCAGATACGCAGTATTTT,CASSRIAGVVLADTQYF
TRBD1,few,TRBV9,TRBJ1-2,TGTGCCAGCAGCGTAGAAGGGACAGGGCACTATGGCTACACCTTC,CASSVEGTGHYGYTF
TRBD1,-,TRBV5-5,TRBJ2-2,TGTGCCAGCAGCTTGCGACAGGGGGCAGGCGGGGAGCTGTTTTTT,CASSLRQGAGGELFF
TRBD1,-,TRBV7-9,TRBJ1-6,TGTGCCAGCAGCCGATGGACAGGGGATAATTCACCCCTCCACTTT,CASSRWTGDNSPLHF
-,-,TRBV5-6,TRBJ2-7,TGTGCCAGCAGCCCGCTCCACACAGGAGTCGCCTACGAGCAGTACTTC,CASSPLHTGVAYEQYF
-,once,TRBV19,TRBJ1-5,TGTGCCAGTAGTTTCAGGTACAGCAATCAGCCCCAGCATTTT,CASSFRYSNQPQHF
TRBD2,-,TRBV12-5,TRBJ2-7,TGTGCTAGTGCCTTTGGGGGGGGACCCAACGAGCAGTACTTC,CASAFGGGPNEQYF
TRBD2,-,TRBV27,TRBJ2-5,TGTGCCAGCAGTTTAGCCCCGGGGGGTTGGCAAGAGACCCAGTACTTC,CASSLAPGGWQETQYF
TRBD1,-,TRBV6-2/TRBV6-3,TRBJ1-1,TGTGCCAGCAGTGGACCGGACAGGGGTGACACTGAAGCTTTCTTT,CASSGPDRGDTEAFF
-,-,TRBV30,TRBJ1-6,TGTGCCTGGAGGGGGAGCTCCTATAATTCACCCCTCCACTTT,CAWRGSSYNSPLHF
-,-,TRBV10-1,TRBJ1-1,TGCGCCAGCAGTGAGCTTGTAAACACTGAAGCTTTCTTT,CASSELVNTEAFF
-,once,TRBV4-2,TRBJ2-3,TGTGCCAGCAGCCAAGTGAGGGGGGGCTCTAACACAGATACGCAGTATTTT,CASSQVRGGSNTDTQYF
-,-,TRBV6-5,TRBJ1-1,TGTGCCAGCAGCAACAGGGCGTACGCTGAAGCTTTCTTT,CASSNRAYAEAFF
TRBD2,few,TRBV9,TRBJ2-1,TGTGCCAGCAGCGGCGTCCGACCCCGACTAGCCCACTACAATGAGCAGTTCTTC,CASSGVRPRLAHYNEQFF
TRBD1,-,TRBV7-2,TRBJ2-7,TGTGCCAGCAGCTCCAACAGGGGACCCTACGAGCAGTACTTC,CASSSNRGPYEQYF
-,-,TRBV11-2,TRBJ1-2,TGTGCCAGCAGCGCATCAGGGTCCCTCTATGGCTACACCTTC,CASSASGSLYGYTF
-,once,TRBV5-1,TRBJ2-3,TGCGCCAGCAGCTTCGCCAATCCTTGGCCTGGCGGAGCTAGCACAGATACGCAGTATTTT,CASSFANPWPGGASTDTQYF
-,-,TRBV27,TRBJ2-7,TGTGCCAGCAGTTTAGGTAGCGCCTCCTACGAGCAGTACTTC,CASSLGSASYEQYF
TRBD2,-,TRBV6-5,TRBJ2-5,TGTGCCAGCAGCGCAAGCGGGGGGGGTGATACCCAGTACTTC,CASSASGGGDTQYF
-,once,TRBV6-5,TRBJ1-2,TGTGCCAGCACAGGGGCCGATGGCTATGGCTACACCTTC,CASTGADGYGYTF
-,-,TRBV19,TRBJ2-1,TGTGCCAGTAGTATCTATTCCTCCTACAATGAGCAGTTCTTC,CASSIYSSYNEQFF
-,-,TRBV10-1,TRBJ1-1,TGCGCCAGCAGCCAGGGTAGGGGGACTGAAGCTTTCTTT,CASSQGRGTEAFF
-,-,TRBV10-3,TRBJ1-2,TGTGCCATCAGTGGTGCAGGGGTCGGCTACACCTTC,CAISGAGVGYTF
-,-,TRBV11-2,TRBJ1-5,TGTGCCAGCAGCTTAGGGTCGAACACCGGGGGGCCCCAGCATTTT,CASSLGSNTGGPQHF
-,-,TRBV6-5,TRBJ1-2,TGTGCCATCATCGGACTGGAGAACTATGGCTACACCTTC,CAIIGLENYGYTF
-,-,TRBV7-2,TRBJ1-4,TGTGCCAGCAGCTTAGGTCTTGGACAGCGGAATGAAAAACTGTTTTTT,CASSLGLGQRNEKLFF
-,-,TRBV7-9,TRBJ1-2,TGTGCCAGCAGTTCCGGAGACTATGGCTACACCTTC,CASSSGDYGYTF
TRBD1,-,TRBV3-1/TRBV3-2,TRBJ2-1,TGTGCCAGCAGCCGAGCCGGGACAGCTAACTACAATGAGCAGTTCTTC,CASSRAGTANYNEQFF
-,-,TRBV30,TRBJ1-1,TGTGCCTGGAACCCTCAGGCGAACACTGAAGCTTTCTTT,CAWNPQANTEAFF
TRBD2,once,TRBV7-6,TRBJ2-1,TGTGCCAGCAGCTTAAGGACGGGGGGGCTCAGCTCCTACAATGAGCAGTTCTTC,CASSLRTGGLSSYNEQFF
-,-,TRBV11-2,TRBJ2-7,TGTGCCAGCAGCTTACGCGGCGCCTACGAGCAGTACTTC,CASSLRGAYEQYF
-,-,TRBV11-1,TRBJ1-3,TGTGCCAGCAGCGTTGTCAGGGGCTCTGGAAACACCATATATTTT,CASSVVRGSGNTIYF
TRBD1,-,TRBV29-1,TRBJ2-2,TGCAGCGCAGGGACAGCCACCACCGGGGAGCTGTTTTTT,CSAGTATTGELFF
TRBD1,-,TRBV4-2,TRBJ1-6,TGTGCCAGCAGCCAAGACTACGGGACAGGACCGTCCACCCTCCACTTT,CASSQDYGTGPSTLHF
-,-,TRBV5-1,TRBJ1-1,TGCGCCAGCATGCCTACAGGGAAAACTGAAGCTTTCTTT,CASMPTGKTEAFF
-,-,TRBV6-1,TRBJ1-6,TGTGCCAGCAGTGAAACGCCGGGACTGAATAATTCACCCCTCCACTTT,CASSETPGLNNSPLHF
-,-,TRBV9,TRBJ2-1,TGTGCCAGCAGCGTAGAGTGGCCCTCCTACAATGAGCAGTTCTTC,CASSVEWPSYNEQFF
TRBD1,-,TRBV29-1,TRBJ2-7,TGCAGCGTTTCTCATGGGACAGGGGATTACGAGCAGTACTTC,CSVSHGTGDYEQYF
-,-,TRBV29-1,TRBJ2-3,TGCAGCGTCGCGTGGGGGCCAGATACGCAGTATTTT,CSVAWGPDTQYF